Presented here are 14 T cell receptor beta chains from one specimen sequenced in a study of CD4+ T cells in melanoma. Sequencing was performed with immunoSEQ multiplex PCR; in TCRdb, only in-frame clones are kept and a portion is missing. This table holds about 140,000 clones, about 93% found once. The receptors shown here come from a human donor with melanoma.

In nucleotides, the CDR3 is TGTGCCAGCAGTTACGGGGGGACCGATAGCAATCAGCCCCAGCATTTT. Protein product: CASSYGGTDSNQPQHF. The chain links TRBV6-6 to TRBJ1-5; tentatively, D is TRBD1 (5 bases). Germline CDR1 reads MNHNY; CDR2 reads SVGAGI (reference sequence). V was shortened by 2 bases and J by 0 bases, with 11 bases between the two germline ends. The CDR3 consists of 16 residues.

CDR3 in amino acids: CASITVDQPQHF. Here the CDR3 DNA reads TGCGCCAGCATAACCGTCGATCAGCCCCAGCATTTT. The gene calls are TRBV23-1 and TRBJ1-5; D gene ambiguous. TRBV23-1 is classed as an ORF, of uncertain function. This CDR3 contains 12 residues. Between the trimmed V and J ends, which lost 7 bases and 5 bases, there was a span of 9 bases.

The sample holds one count of this clone. The V call is TRBV7-2, the J call TRBJ2-1, with D unclear. The CDR3 runs to 15 residues. Germline loops: CDR1 SGHTA, CDR2 FQGNSA. Trimming removed 2 bases from V and 4 bases from J, with 12 bases in between. The CDR3 sequence is CASSLQFSSYNEQFF. The DNA of the CDR3 is TGTGCCAGCAGCTTACAATTTTCCTCATACAATGAGCAGTTCTTC. Drawing the rest from reference TRBV7-2 and TRBJ2-1, the complete variable domain is GAGVSQSPSNKVTEKGKDVELRCDPISGHTALYWYRQSLGQGLEFLIYFQGNSAPDKSGLPSDRFSAERTGGSVSTLTIQRTQQEDSAVYLCASSLQFSSYNEQFFGPGTRLTVL.

The V gene is TRBV25-1, the J gene TRBJ2-7; TRBD2 aligns across 9 bases. Losses at the gene ends were 6 bases for V and 1 base for J; bases not matched to a gene: 13. Germline V gene lookup returns CDR1 MGHDK and CDR2 SYGVNS. The CDR3 length is 17 residues. Here the CDR3 reads CASSQGPGLAPSYEQYF. The CDR3 bases are TGTGCCAGCAGCCAGGGGCCGGGACTAGCTCCTTCCTACGAGCAGTACTTC.

The chain recombines TRBV11-1 with TRBJ2-7; D is perhaps TRBD1 (6 bases). V was trimmed by 3 bases and J by 0 bases, leaving 18 bases between them. This CDR3 has 17 residues. In germline, CDR1 is SGHAT, CDR2 FQDESV (reference sequence). CDR3 DNA: TGTGCCAGCAGCTTGGACTTAGTTCAAGGGGGCTCCTACGAGCAGTACTTC. It is translated as CASSLDLVQGGSYEQYF.

The chain recombines TRBV6-5 with TRBJ1-6; D gene ambiguous. Germline V gives CDR1 MNHEY, CDR2 SVGAGI. The V gene lost 2 bases and the J gene lost 13 bases, with 18 bases spanning the gap. The CDR3 totals 15 residues. CDR3 in amino acids: CASSYESPYRTPLHF. CDR3 in DNA: TGTGCCAGCAGTTACGAGTCCCCCTACCGAACGCCCCTCCACTTT.

The rearrangement joins TRBV5-5 to TRBJ1-4; 9 bases are a match to TRBD1. CDR3 size: 17 residues. Trimming at V came to 5 bases and at J to 8 bases, leaving 16 bases not matched to a gene. Looked up from germline, CDR1 is SGHKS and CDR2 is YYEKEE (reference sequence). CDR3 in DNA: TGTGCCAGCAGTCCCGGGACAGGGAATCTTCGGACCGAAAAACTGTTTTTT. Protein: CASSPGTGNLRTEKLFF.

The chain links TRBV19 to TRBJ2-3; D remains ambiguous. This CDR3 has 14 residues. Trimming stripped 3 bases from V and 2 bases from J, with 9 bases between. Germline values: CDR1 LNHDA, CDR2 SQIVND (reference sequence). CDR3 in amino acids: CASSIRPLTDTQYF. The CDR3 DNA follows: TGTGCCAGTAGTATCCGGCCACTCACAGATACGCAGTATTTT.

The chain combines TRBV2 with TRBJ1-2; D is possibly TRBD1 (6 bases). Trimming stripped 7 bases from V and 4 bases from J, with 16 bases between. The germline V gene has CDR1 SNHLY and CDR2 FYNNEI. The CDR3 length is 14 residues. CDR3 residues: CASKGGPSIYGYTF. The CDR3 DNA sequence: TGTGCCAGCAAAGGGGGTCCAAGTATCTATGGCTACACCTTC.

The chain has TRBV7-9 and TRBJ1-1, with a tentative D call TRBD1 (5 bases). This CDR3 has 15 residues. Germline CDR1 reads SEHNR; CDR2 reads FQNEAQ (reference sequence). V was cut by 0 bases and J by 3 bases, with 11 bases left in between. The CDR3 bases are TGTGCCAGCAGCTTAGCGGGGACTCGGCACACTGAAGCTTTCTTT. Translated, it gives CASSLAGTRHTEAFF.

About this clone itself: Other DNA sequences in the sample encode the same CDR3. This chain links TRBV6-1 with TRBJ2-3; D unclear. Germline lookup yields CDR1 MNHNS and CDR2 SASEGT. The V and J ends lost 7 bases and 1 base respectively, with 9 bases between them. The CDR3 extends over 13 amino acids. CDR3 in amino acids: CASNFQGTDTQYF. The CDR3 nucleotides are TGTGCCAGCAACTTTCAGGGCACAGATACGCAGTATTTT.

This clone has a handful of counts. The chain joins TRBV7-6 to TRBJ1-1; a weak D match, TRBD1 (5 bases). V was shortened by 2 bases and J by 3 bases, with 7 bases between the two germline ends. Germline values: CDR1 SGHVS, CDR2 FNYEAQ. The CDR3 contains 13 residues. The CDR3: CASSLQGYTEAFF. CDR3 DNA: TGTGCCAGCAGCTTACAGGGATACACTGAAGCTTTCTTT. The complete variable domain, with remaining parts taken from reference TRBV7-6 and TRBJ1-1, reads GAGVSQSPRYKVTKRGQDVALRCDPISGHVSLYWYRQALGQGPEFLTYFNYEAQQDKSGLPNDRFSAERPEGSISTLTIQRTEQRDSAMYRCASSLQGYTEAFFGQGTRLTVV.

The chain joins TRBV23-1 to TRBJ1-3; no clear D. TRBV23-1 is assigned to the ORF class and has an uncertain function. The length of the CDR3 is 15 residues. V lost 0 bases to trimming and J lost 4 bases, with 10 bases between them. This CDR3 is CASSQSGGRGNTIYF. The CDR3, as DNA: TGCGCCAGCAGTCAATCGGGCGGGAGAGGAAACACCATATATTTT.

The chain uses TRBV18 and TRBJ1-5, with a weak D call TRBD1 (6 bases). Germline lookup yields CDR1 KGHSH and CDR2 LQKENI. V lost 4 bases to trimming and J lost 3 bases, with 7 bases between them. The length of the CDR3 is 13 residues. For the CDR3, the DNA is TGTGCCAGCTCACGACAGGACAATCAGCCCCAGCATTTT. Protein product: CASSRQDNQPQHF. The whole variable domain, filled in from reference TRBV18 and TRBJ1-5, reads NAGVMQNPRHLVRRRGQEARLRCSPMKGHSHVYWYRQLPEEGLKFMVYLQKENIIDESGMPKERFSAEFPKEGPSILRIQQVVRGDSAAYFCASSRQDNQPQHFGDGTRLSIL.